What follows is one TCR beta chain and its context. Its antigen has not been determined. No base quality values were provided; no much bigger clone lies one nucleotide off. To demonstrate the VDJtools post-analysis software, the study profiled TCR beta repertoires from the peripheral blood of about 13 young patients with multiple sclerosis. The multiple sclerosis patients were children and adolescents ranging in age from roughly 6 to 16 years. The protocol used for the library was PCR. The run used an Illumina HiSeq 2500. To reduce PCR and sequencing biases, unique molecular identifiers were incorporated into the TCR beta cDNA libraries. Roughly 500,000 cDNA molecules were obtained for every 1 to 10 million input T cells, so each molecule roughly corresponded to one T cell. The patient libraries were prepared and sequenced with the same protocol used for the earlier healthy control dataset. Within a given batch, samples were prepared together, multiplexed and sequenced on the same HiSeq lane. The authors processed their data as follows. Raw barcoded reads were processed with MIGEC, discarding single-read molecular identifier groups before consensus assembly and CDR3 extraction. VDJtools was used for post-analysis of the clonotype tables, and diversity was normalized by down-sampling every dataset to the size of the smallest sample. Repertoire overlap clustering matched CDR3 amino acid but not nucleotide sequences to correct batch-related cross-sample contamination. TCRdb cleaned the public reads at Q25 with fastp, built clones with MiXCR and kept in-frame beta chains. Records with the same CDR3 protein are collapsed into one entry carrying the most frequent genes and DNA. Here the V and J calls rest on TCRdb's processing, not on the authors' analysis. The sample profile shows approximately 460,000 distinct CDR3 sequences; 40% to 55% of them were found once. 12% of the sample lies in the top ten.

The data were taken from a study of post-analysis software for immune sequencing data (dated by TCRdb to 2013 to 2016). Concerning the study at large: Disease courses on record covered relapsing-remitting, secondary progressive and progressive-relapsing multiple sclerosis, though some patients had no subtype annotation. The patient repertoires were compared against about 10 previously published healthy control repertoires obtained from donors aged roughly 6 to 25 years. A subset of samples was prepared in parallel using single-end sample barcoding, then pooled and co-amplified after Illumina adapter ligation.

The CDR3 holds 14 amino acids from the cysteine to the phenylalanine. The kept DNA is CDR3 alone, 42 bases in frame from the first base. The germline V gene (reference sequence) gives CDR1 as SEHNR and CDR2 as FQNEAQ. At the junction V is shortened by 2 bases and J by 2 bases, with 9 bases in between. Summary of the overall study and its limitations: Strong co-clustering of samples prepared in the same batch was shown by direct clustering with F measure, prompting a batch-effect correction. Significantly higher frequencies in patients than in controls were found for several TRBV segments, including TRBV5-6, TRBV5-1 and TRBV20-1. The multiple sclerosis patient group was slightly younger than the control group. Compared with controls, multiple sclerosis patients had significantly lower normalized Chao1 diversity, a finding suggesting substantial peripheral T-cell clonal expansion.

The origin of this receptor is a girl under 18 with multiple sclerosis. The specimen sequenced was blood. This chain joins TRBV7-9 to TRBJ2-5; the best D guess is TRBD1, with 5 bases matching. The sequence in DNA is TGTGCCAGCAGCTTAACCCGACAGCAAGAGACCCAGTACTTC. It codes for CASSLTRQQETQYF.